The 15 T cell receptor beta chains in this list originate from one sample, sequenced in a study of spatial heterogeneity in lung cancer. Study-level results: Within tumors, counts of expanded alpha and beta TCRs tracked tumor mutation counts.

The sample's time point: sample taken at primary tumor resection. No antigen has been identified for these receptors. TCRdb fed the 5' RACE reads into MiXCR, producing one record per CDR3 protein. The sample includes 20,000 to 25,000 distinct CDR3 sequences, approximately 3% of them seen just once. Sequenced material: lung tumor tissue, taken at surgery. Receptors were obtained from a male donor with early-stage non-small cell lung cancer.

This clonotype has at least ten counts. The genes are TRBV10-3 and TRBJ2-7; TRBD1 agrees at 10 bases. Germline V gene data show CDR1 as ENHRY and CDR2 as SYGVKD. Losses at the gene ends were 7 bases for V and 1 base for J; bases not matched to a gene: 4. CDR3 size: 14 residues. CDR3: CAIKGTGASYEQYF. The CDR3 coding sequence is TGTGCCATCAAGGGGACAGGGGCATCCTACGAGCAGTACTTC.

This clonotype was detected ten times or more. The chain uses TRBV20-1 and TRBJ2-4, with D unclear. Trimming pared 3 bases from V and 6 bases from J, leaving 12 bases between. Germline values: CDR1 DFQATT, CDR2 SNEGSKA (reference sequence). This CDR3 has 13 residues. For the CDR3, the DNA is TGCAGTGCTAGTTCTAGGAACGTAAACATTCAGTACTTC. Translated, it gives CSASSRNVNIQYF.

This clonotype was counted between two and nine times. The V gene is TRBV28, the J gene TRBJ2-7; D may be TRBD1 (6 bases). Germline CDR1 reads MDHEN; CDR2 reads SYDVKM. Trimming removed 6 bases from V and 0 bases from J, with 15 bases in between. CDR3 length equals 15 residues. The CDR3 here is CASRATGFTSYEQYF. The CDR3 DNA sequence: TGTGCCAGCAGAGCCACAGGGTTTACCTCCTACGAGCAGTACTTC.

This clonotype was seen repeatedly, ten times or more. The chain recombines TRBV24-1 with TRBJ2-5; 9 bases fit TRBD1. The CDR3 has 16 residues. V shed 0 bases and J 4 bases; nucleotides not matched to a gene: 5. The germline CDR1 and CDR2 sequences are KGHDR and SFDVKD. The CDR3 region is CATSDLPHRGPETQYF. Here the CDR3 DNA reads TGTGCCACCAGTGATTTGCCCCACAGGGGGCCAGAGACCCAGTACTTC.

Judged by abundance, this clonotype is medium-sized. The chain carries TRBV7-9 and TRBJ1-5, with TRBD1 identical over 9 bases. This CDR3 has 14 amino acids. With V trimmed by 4 bases and J by 5 bases, 3 bases remained unmatched. Germline V gene data show CDR1 as SEHNR and CDR2 as FQNEAQ (reference sequence). CDR3 amino acids: CASSSGTGHQPQHF. The DNA of the CDR3 is TGTGCCAGCAGCTCCGGGACAGGGCATCAGCCCCAGCATTTT.

This clonotype was counted many times. V and J are TRBV29-1 and TRBJ1-2, with a tentative D call TRBD1 (6 bases). The germline V gene has CDR1 SQVTM and CDR2 ANQGSEA. This CDR3 comprises 13 residues. V lost 4 bases, J lost 3 bases, and 12 bases lay in between. The CDR3 DNA follows: TGCAGCGTTGTGGGACAAGGCTACTATGGCTACACCTTC. This gives the protein CSVVGQGYYGYTF.

There are many counts of this clonotype. The chain has TRBV6-5 and TRBJ1-2, with D unclear. This CDR3 spans 17 amino acids. Germline V gene lookup returns CDR1 MNHEY and CDR2 SVGAGI. V lost 0 bases, J lost 4 bases, and 18 bases lay in between. Here the CDR3 DNA reads TGTGCCAGCAGTTACTCGTCCGGAGGCCCCCCGACCTATGGCTACACCTTC. This codes for CASSYSSGGPPTYGYTF.

In this sample, this clonotype turned up many times. The J gene is TRBJ2-5, the V gene TRBV6-2 or TRBV6-3; D is unresolved. Trimming removed 0 bases at V and 4 bases at J, with 0 bases between. Germline V gene sequence: CDR1 MNHEY, CDR2 SVGEGT. The CDR3 is 11 amino acids. The chain's CDR3 is CASSYSETQYF. The DNA for the CDR3 is TGTGCCAGCAGTTACTCAGAGACCCAGTACTTC.

This clonotype was recorded many times. The chain couples TRBV27 to TRBJ2-7; either TRBD1 or TRBD2 may fit D (5 bases each). V was pared by 8 bases and J by 3 bases, with 14 bases between. Germline CDR1 reads MNHEY; CDR2 reads SMNVEV (reference sequence). This CDR3 spans 13 amino acids. CDR3 nucleotides: TGTGCCAGCGCCCGGGACCCAGACTACGAGCAGTACTTC. It specifies CASARDPDYEQYF.

This clonotype has ten or more counts. CDR3 bases: TGTGCCAGCAGCCCAAGTCCCGGGACAGGGGGGTACACTGAAGCTTTCTTT. This sequence encodes CASSPSPGTGGYTEAFF. This chain joins TRBV13 and TRBJ1-1; 11 positions match TRBD1. Per germline, CDR1 PRHDT and CDR2 FYEKMQ (reference sequence). V shed 5 bases and J 3 bases; nucleotides not matched to a gene: 11. CDR3 length: 17 residues.

This clonotype was observed many times. V usage is TRBV6-5 and J usage is TRBJ2-1; D unresolved. From germline, CDR1 is MNHEY and CDR2 SVGAGI. The CDR3 consists of 15 residues. Between the trimmed V and J ends, which lost 4 bases and 4 bases, there was a span of 14 bases. The chain's CDR3 is CASSLAPPLYNEQFF. CDR3 coding DNA: TGTGCCAGCAGTTTGGCGCCCCCCCTATACAATGAGCAGTTCTTC.

This clonotype appeared many times. The rearrangement links TRBV12-3 or TRBV12-4 to TRBJ2-6, with a possible D match to TRBD2 (6 bases). The CDR3 has 17 amino acids. Trimming pared 3 bases from V and 0 bases from J, leaving 12 bases between. The CDR3 nucleotides read TGTGCCAGCAGTTTTAGCGGCACCCACTCTGGGGCCAACGTCCTGACTTTC. As protein: CASSFSGTHSGANVLTF.

In its sample, this clonotype was seen many times. J is TRBJ2-7 and V is TRBV27, with 7 bases lining up with TRBD1. The CDR3 spans 14 residues. Trimming cost V 5 bases and J 6 bases; bases outside gene matches: 10. The germline gives CDR1 MNHEY, CDR2 SMNVEV (reference sequence). The CDR3 nucleotides are TGTGCCAGCAGTGCTAGGGGGCGCAGGTCCGAGCAGTACTTC. Amino acids: CASSARGRRSEQYF.

This clonotype was seen many times. The chain recombines TRBV28 with TRBJ2-7; D remains unclear. The CDR3 spans 13 residues. V lost 6 bases and J 5 bases, leaving 14 bases between the germline ends. The germline gives CDR1 MDHEN, CDR2 SYDVKM. The CDR3 loop reads CASSRSGMNEQYF. Here the CDR3 DNA reads TGTGCCAGCAGCCGAAGTGGAATGAACGAGCAGTACTTC.

In its sample, this clonotype was seen many times. V gene TRBV19 combines with J gene TRBJ2-7; 9 bases agree with TRBD1. This CDR3 comprises 14 residues. CDR1 is LNHDA and CDR2 is SQIVND in the germline V gene (reference sequence). With V trimmed by 3 bases and J by 3 bases, 3 bases remained unmatched. The chain's CDR3 is CASSIRQGVYEQYF. The CDR3 DNA follows: TGTGCCAGTAGTATCCGACAGGGGGTCTACGAGCAGTACTTC.